The 17 T cell receptor beta chains given below trace back to one sample, sequenced in a study of T cells after yellow fever vaccination. TCRdb reprocessed the 5' RACE reads with MiXCR, giving one entry per CDR3 protein. This sample has 180,000 or so distinct CDR3 sequences, with 11% found just once. The sample was CD8+ T cells sorted from PBMCs, taken 15 days after the yellow fever booster vaccination. These receptor sequences come from a man between 18 and 29 years old who received the YFV17D yellow fever vaccine.

The gene calls are TRBV6-1 and TRBJ1-5, with 7 bases fitting TRBD1. The germline V gene encodes CDR1 MNHNS and CDR2 SASEGT. The CDR3 spans 16 residues. V lost 1 base, J lost 3 bases, and 6 bases stayed unmatched. The CDR3 reads CASSEETGATNQPQHF. In DNA, the CDR3 is TGTGCCAGCAGTGAAGAAACAGGGGCGACCAATCAGCCCCAGCATTTT.

In its sample, this clonotype was seen a few times. V is TRBV4-1 and J is TRBJ2-1; 10 positions agree with TRBD2. From germline, CDR1 is MGHRA and CDR2 YSYEKL. The CDR3 covers 16 residues. J lost 6 bases, V lost 4 bases, and 9 bases had no gene match. The CDR3 region is CASSPIAGGGGNEQFF. The CDR3 DNA follows: TGCGCCAGCAGCCCAATAGCGGGGGGCGGGGGCAATGAGCAGTTCTTC.

There are many counts of this clonotype. The V call is TRBV7-9, the J call TRBJ2-5, with D uncertain. The CDR3 extends over 15 amino acids. Trimming pared 1 base from V and 5 bases from J, leaving 14 bases between. Germline loops: CDR1 SEHNR, CDR2 FQNEAQ (reference sequence). The CDR3 bases are TGTGCCAGCAGCTTAGGACTTGGATCTTTGGAGACCCAGTACTTC. Amino acids: CASSLGLGSLETQYF.

The chain has TRBV5-1 and TRBJ2-1; D may be TRBD2 (5 bases). V dropped 2 bases and J dropped 6 bases, with 9 bases sitting between them. Germline CDR1 SGHRS, CDR2 YFSETQ. The CDR3 has 13 residues. The CDR3 reads CASSFTSGNEQFF. Here the CDR3 DNA reads TGCGCCAGCAGCTTCACTAGTGGCAATGAGCAGTTCTTC.

This clonotype was seen only a few times. The rearrangement uses TRBV12-3 or TRBV12-4 and TRBJ2-6, with D possibly called TRBD1 or TRBD2 (5 bases each). This CDR3 has 17 residues. The V gene lost 3 bases and the J gene lost 4 bases, with 16 bases spanning the gap. In DNA form, the CDR3 reads TGTGCCAGCAGTTTTTCGATGTCCGGGGCCGGGGCCAACGTCCTGACTTTC. This translates into CASSFSMSGAGANVLTF.

This clonotype turned up a few times. This chain connects TRBV6-5 to TRBJ2-2; tentative D call: TRBD1 (6 bases). Trimming stripped 0 bases from V and 6 bases from J, with 14 bases between. The CDR3 runs to 16 residues. Germline values: CDR1 MNHEY, CDR2 SVGAGI. CDR3 amino acids: CASSYSLGALPGELFF. In DNA form, the CDR3 reads TGTGCCAGCAGTTACTCGCTGGGGGCGTTACCCGGGGAGCTGTTTTTT.

This clonotype has only a few counts. The genes are TRBV6-5 and TRBJ1-1, with unresolved D. V lost 6 bases to trimming and J lost 6 bases, with 11 bases between them. Germline V CDR1 and CDR2: MNHEY, SVGAGI. The CDR3 has 12 amino acids. For the CDR3, the DNA is TGTGCCAGCAGCCCCGGGAAATCTGAAGCTTTCTTT. Translation gives CASSPGKSEAFF.

This clonotype showed up just a few times. V usage is TRBV7-9 and J usage is TRBJ2-6, with D perhaps TRBD1 (6 bases). V lost 5 bases and J 0 bases, leaving 11 bases between the germline ends. The CDR3 length is 16 residues. Germline CDR1 and CDR2: SEHNR and FQNEAQ (reference sequence). CDR3 coding DNA: TGTGCCAGCAGCGGAAGGACAGACTCTGGGGCCAACGTCCTGACTTTC. It translates to CASSGRTDSGANVLTF.

This chain links TRBV7-9 with TRBJ2-2; D remains unclear. Germline CDR1 SEHNR, CDR2 FQNEAQ (reference sequence). The length of the CDR3 is 16 residues. Trimming left V 4 bases short and J 5 bases short, with 17 bases between. The chain's CDR3 is CASSSTEPLRTGELFF. CDR3 sequence (DNA): TGTGCCAGCAGCTCCACAGAGCCCCTTAGGACCGGGGAGCTGTTTTTT.

The rearrangement links TRBV5-6 to TRBJ1-3; D is unclear. The CDR3 spans 15 residues. CDR1 SGHDT and CDR2 YYEEEE come from the germline V gene. The V and J ends lost 3 bases and 0 bases respectively, with 10 bases between them. The CDR3 sequence is CASSYGRSSGNTIYF. CDR3 DNA: TGTGCCAGCAGCTATGGACGGAGCTCTGGAAACACCATATATTTT.

This clonotype was seen a handful of times. The rearrangement links TRBV28 to TRBJ2-3, with 13 bases that match TRBD2. CDR3 length equals 16 residues. J lost 4 bases, V lost 4 bases, and 5 bases had no gene match. Germline V gene lookup returns CDR1 MDHEN and CDR2 SYDVKM. The CDR3 DNA reads TGTGCCAGCAGTTCCAGACTAGCGGGGGGCGCAGATACGCAGTATTTT. This encodes CASSSRLAGGADTQYF.

The table lists this clonotype with a few counts. CDR3 sequence: CASSARMLSTDTQYF. In DNA, the CDR3 is TGTGCCAGCAGCGCCCGTATGTTAAGCACAGATACGCAGTATTTT. V usage is TRBV9 and J usage is TRBJ2-3, with D uncertain. Trimming cost V 3 bases and J 0 bases, with 11 bases left between them. The CDR3 has 15 amino acids. The germline V gene encodes CDR1 SGDLS and CDR2 YYNGEE. The complete variable domain, with remaining parts taken from reference TRBV9 and TRBJ2-3, reads DSGVTQTPKHLITATGQRVTLRCSPRSGDLSVYWYQQSLDQGLQFLIQYYNGEERAKGNILERFSAQQFPDLHSELNLSSLELGDSALYFCASSARMLSTDTQYFGPGTRLTVL.

This clonotype appeared many times. This chain connects TRBV11-2 to TRBJ2-2, with 7 nucleotides matching TRBD2. CDR3 length equals 17 residues. Germline V gene sequence: CDR1 SGHAT, CDR2 FQNNGV. Trimming cost V 3 bases and J 7 bases; bases outside gene matches: 14. The CDR3 bases are TGTGCCAGCAGCTTCCCTTCGGGGGGACTATCTTTCGGGGAGCTGTTTTTT. Its protein product is CASSFPSGGLSFGELFF.

This chain uses TRBV29-1 with TRBJ2-5; TRBD1 agrees at 8 bases. The ends lost 4 bases at V and 5 bases at J; junction bases unmatched: 9. Germline CDR1 is SQVTM and CDR2 is ANQGSEA. The CDR3 is 14 residues long. The CDR3 here is CSVVGRGRGETQYF. The CDR3 region has the DNA TGCAGCGTTGTAGGCAGGGGGCGAGGGGAGACCCAGTACTTC.

This clonotype has only a few counts. This chain uses TRBV12-3 or TRBV12-4 with TRBJ2-2; 8 bases are shared with TRBD1. This CDR3 contains 15 residues. V trimming: 2 bases; J trimming: 3 bases; junction bases outside the gene matches: 2. CDR3 region: CASSLQQGDTGELFF. CDR3 coding DNA: TGTGCCAGCAGTTTACAACAGGGGGACACCGGGGAGCTGTTTTTT.

This rearrangement joins TRBV25-1 to TRBJ2-5; no reliable D call. CDR3 length: 12 amino acids. Trimming took 4 bases from V and 4 from J, leaving 7 bases between them. Germline V gene data show CDR1 as MGHDK and CDR2 as SYGVNS. The CDR3 coding sequence is TGTGCCAGCAGTGGACCCCGAGAGACCCAGTACTTC. Translating it yields CASSGPRETQYF. The full variable domain, with the rest looked up from reference TRBV25-1 and TRBJ2-5, is EADIYQTPRYLVIGTGKKITLECSQTMGHDKMYWYQQDPGMELHLIHYSYGVNSTEKGDLSSESTVSRIRTEHFPLTLESARPSHTSQYLCASSGPRETQYFGPGTRLLVL.

The gene calls are TRBV6-5 and TRBJ2-5; D perhaps matches TRBD2 (6 bases). In germline, CDR1 is MNHEY, CDR2 SVGAGI. The V end was cut by 2 bases, the J end by 1 base, with 14 bases between. This CDR3 contains 16 residues. CDR3 residues: CASSYVTGDFQETQYF. CDR3 DNA sequence: TGTGCCAGCAGTTACGTGACGGGGGACTTCCAAGAGACCCAGTACTTC.